Listed below are T cell receptor beta chains from one sample, sequenced in a study of patients and donors after allogeneic stem cell transplantation. From the RT-PCR reads, TCRdb called clonotypes with MiXCR, one entry per CDR3 protein. The data show some 150,000 distinct CDR3 sequences, approximately 35% seen once. The source material was blood, either unsorted or a sorted T cell fraction (not recorded which). These receptor sequences come from a human donor who was either an allogeneic HSCT recipient or a stem cell or donor lymphocyte infusion donor (not recorded which). It is not recorded whose cells these are; they may come from a transplant donor. Each CDR3 is given with its conserved first and last residue. The D gene is left open where the match is weak. Rows may omit the clone size; those that give it use once, few, many or a size class.

clone_size j_call d_call v_call cdr3_aa cdr3_nt
. TRBJ2-1 TRBD2 TRBV20-1 CSAGTSGVHTYNEQFF TGCAGTGCTGGGACTAGCGGTGTTCATACCTACAATGAGCAGTTCTTC
few TRBJ2-1 TRBD2 TRBV20-1 CSAYPGTSPYNEQFF TGCAGTGCTTATCCCGGGACTAGCCCCTACAATGAGCAGTTCTTC
. TRBJ1-5 TRBD1 TRBV12-3/TRBV12-4 CASSPQGSNQPQHF TGTGCCAGCAGTCCACAGGGGAGCAATCAGCCCCAGCATTTT
few TRBJ1-5 . TRBV6-1 CASSESWRNQPQHF TGTGCCAGCAGTGAGTCTTGGCGGAATCAGCCCCAGCATTTT
. TRBJ2-1 TRBD1 TRBV12-3/TRBV12-4 CASIPGQGSYNEQFF TGTGCCAGCATTCCAGGACAGGGTAGCTACAATGAGCAGTTCTTC
. TRBJ1-2 . TRBV6-2/TRBV6-3 CASNPGGGGYGYTF TGTGCCAGCAACCCCGGGGGAGGAGGCTATGGCTACACCTTC
. TRBJ2-5 TRBD2 TRBV2 CASSEGRGGQTQYF TGTGCCAGCAGTGAAGGGCGGGGGGGACAGACCCAGTACTTC
few TRBJ1-2 TRBD1 TRBV7-9 CASSFPAQGGANYGYTF TGTGCCAGCAGCTTCCCGGCGCAGGGGGGGGCGAACTATGGCTACACCTTC
. TRBJ1-1 . TRBV5-1 CASSSGRQPNTEAFF TGCGCCAGCAGCTCGGGGCGGCAGCCGAACACTGAAGCTTTCTTT
. TRBJ1-1 . TRBV2 CASTRLASRNTEAFF TGTGCCAGCACCCGATTAGCGTCTCGGAACACTGAAGCTTTCTTT
. TRBJ2-7 TRBD2 TRBV20-1 CSARPLAGLAGGLYEQYF TGCAGTGCTAGACCGTTGGCCGGACTAGCGGGGGGGCTTTACGAGCAGTACTTC
. TRBJ2-3 TRBD1 TRBV28 CASTADRVSTDTQYF TGTGCCAGCACCGCCGACAGGGTTAGCACAGATACGCAGTATTTT
few TRBJ2-6 TRBD2 TRBV18 CASSPRLANSGANVLTF TGTGCCAGCTCACCACGACTAGCGAACTCTGGGGCCAACGTCCTGACTTTC
few TRBJ2-4 . TRBV6-2/TRBV6-3 CASSPWVDAKNIQYF TGTGCCAGCAGCCCATGGGTAGATGCCAAAAACATTCAGTACTTC
. TRBJ2-1 . TRBV4-3 CASSQEGTQGGEQFF TGCGCCAGCAGCCAAGAAGGAACCCAGGGAGGAGAGCAGTTCTTC